Only a few counts were recorded for the clone carrying this T cell receptor (beta chain). The sample belongs to a study of blood T cells in healthy people across ages. It was with a sample-barcoded 5' primer and a J-beta primer mix that a second PCR of roughly 7 to 12 cycles was run. Via MiXCR, TCRdb re-called the 5' RACE reads, giving one row per CDR3 protein. The sample contains hundreds of thousands of distinct CDR3 sequences, about 50% of which appear only once. This CDR3 is 12 amino acids long. Trimming took 6 bases from V and 5 from J, leaving 10 bases between them. Per the germline V gene, CDR1 is MNHEY and CDR2 is SVGAGI.

The sequenced sample consisted of blood. This clonotype was sampled from a woman at least 80 years old in good health. The chain employs TRBV6-5 and TRBJ1-2, with D possibly TRBD1 on 5 matching bases. In nucleotides, the CDR3 is TGTGCCAGCAGGCTGGGACCGTATGGCTACACCTTC. Translating it yields CASRLGPYGYTF.